This is a list of T cell receptor beta chains from one sample in a study of cytomegalovirus exposure and HLA in healthy donors. The table came from immunoSEQ multiplex PCR; TCRdb's copy has only in-frame clones and leaves some out. The repertoire consists of approximately 170,000 clones, with around three quarters occurring once and the leading ten covering roughly 1.5%. The sample comprised PBMCs. The receptors were gathered from a man aged 35 to 55 in good health and CMV-seronegative. CDR3s include the opening cysteine and the closing phenylalanine or tryptophan. A D gene is named only where the DNA matches it firmly. For some rows the clone size is stated as once, few or many, or as a class when expanded; others skip it.

abundance: NA
d_gene: NA
j_gene: TRBJ1-4
v_gene: TRBV15
len: 16
CDR3aa: CATSRDRQLTNEKLFF
CDR3nt: TGTGCCACCAGCAGAGATAGACAATTAACTAATGAAAAACTGTTTTTT

abundance: NA
d_gene: TRBD2
j_gene: TRBJ2-2
v_gene: TRBV4-1
len: 16
CDR3aa: CASSQGSGRLTGELFF
CDR3nt: TGCGCCAGCAGCCAGGGTAGCGGGAGATTAACTGGGGAGCTGTTTTTT

abundance: NA
d_gene: TRBD1
j_gene: TRBJ1-2
v_gene: TRBV5-1
len: 14
CDR3aa: CASSLGTGSYGYTF
CDR3nt: TGCGCCAGCAGCTTGGGGACAGGGTCATATGGCTACACCTTC

abundance: NA
d_gene: TRBD2
j_gene: TRBJ2-7
v_gene: TRBV9
len: 18
CDR3aa: CASSVDPNPRGGRSEQYF
CDR3nt: TGTGCCAGCAGCGTAGACCCTAACCCCCGGGGCGGGAGGTCCGAGCAGTACTTC

abundance: NA
d_gene: NA
j_gene: TRBJ1-5
v_gene: TRBV4-1
len: 15
CDR3aa: CASSQLPRGDQPQHF
CDR3nt: TGCGCCAGCAGCCAACTCCCCCGGGGGGATCAGCCCCAGCATTTT

abundance: NA
d_gene: TRBD2
j_gene: TRBJ2-4
v_gene: TRBV5-1
len: 16
CDR3aa: CASSLTSGSSGNIQYF
CDR3nt: TGCGCCAGCAGCTTAACTAGCGGGAGCTCTGGGAACATTCAGTACTTC

abundance: once
d_gene: NA
j_gene: TRBJ2-7
v_gene: TRBV11-1
len: 12
CDR3aa: CASSSQGSEQYF
CDR3nt: TGTGCCAGCAGCTCCCAGGGGTCCGAGCAGTACTTC

abundance: NA
d_gene: NA
j_gene: TRBJ1-2
v_gene: TRBV9
len: 14
CDR3aa: CASSFNGGNYGYTF
CDR3nt: TGTGCCAGCAGCTTCAATGGAGGGAACTATGGCTACACCTTC

abundance: NA
d_gene: NA
j_gene: TRBJ2-3
v_gene: TRBV27
len: 15
CDR3aa: CASSFAGANTDTQYF
CDR3nt: TGTGCCAGCAGTTTTGCGGGGGCCAACACAGATACGCAGTATTTT

abundance: NA
d_gene: NA
j_gene: TRBJ1-5
v_gene: TRBV5-4
len: 13
CDR3aa: CASSLGRGQPQHF
CDR3nt: TGTGCCAGCAGCTTGGGTAGGGGACAGCCCCAGCATTTT

abundance: NA
d_gene: TRBD2
j_gene: TRBJ2-3
v_gene: TRBV15
len: 14
CDR3aa: CAIGTSGGTDTQYF
CDR3nt: TGTGCCATCGGGACTAGCGGGGGTACAGATACGCAGTATTTT

abundance: NA
d_gene: NA
j_gene: TRBJ2-7
v_gene: TRBV30
len: 15
CDR3aa: CAWSLTLGRTYEQYF
CDR3nt: TGTGCCTGGAGCCTTACCCTGGGCCGTACCTACGAGCAGTACTTC

abundance: few
d_gene: NA
j_gene: TRBJ1-1
v_gene: TRBV21-1
len: 14
CDR3aa: CASSHGQGDTEAFF
CDR3nt: TGTGCCAGCAGCCACGGACAGGGGGACACTGAAGCTTTCTTT

abundance: NA
d_gene: TRBD1
j_gene: TRBJ1-5
v_gene: TRBV27
len: 12
CDR3aa: CASRTGNQPQHF
CDR3nt: TGTGCCAGCAGGACAGGGAATCAGCCCCAGCATTTT

abundance: NA
d_gene: TRBD1
j_gene: TRBJ2-2
v_gene: TRBV6-4
len: 14
CDR3aa: CASSRQGDTGELFF
CDR3nt: TGTGCCAGCAGTAGACAGGGGGACACCGGGGAGCTGTTTTTT

abundance: NA
d_gene: TRBD2
j_gene: TRBJ2-7
v_gene: TRBV28
len: 14
CDR3aa: CASSRGLEPYEQYF
CDR3nt: TGTGCCAGCAGTCGGGGACTAGAACCCTACGAGCAGTACTTC

abundance: NA
d_gene: TRBD1
j_gene: TRBJ1-6
v_gene: TRBV5-4
len: 15
CDR3aa: CASRMGLGGDSPLHF
CDR3nt: TGTGCCAGCAGGATGGGGCTAGGGGGCGATTCACCCCTCCACTTT

abundance: NA
d_gene: NA
j_gene: TRBJ2-1
v_gene: TRBV14
len: 15
CDR3aa: CASSPQGSPYNEQFF
CDR3nt: TGTGCCAGCAGCCCACAGGGATCCCCCTACAATGAGCAGTTCTTC

abundance: few
d_gene: NA
j_gene: TRBJ1-3
v_gene: TRBV18
len: 14
CDR3aa: CASSPPGAGNTIYF
CDR3nt: TGTGCCAGCTCACCACCAGGGGCTGGAAACACCATATATTTT

abundance: NA
d_gene: TRBD1
j_gene: TRBJ1-5
v_gene: TRBV6-5
len: 13
CDR3aa: CASSGQVNQPQHF
CDR3nt: TGTGCCAGCAGTGGACAGGTTAATCAGCCCCAGCATTTT

abundance: NA
d_gene: NA
j_gene: TRBJ1-3
v_gene: TRBV18
len: 18
CDR3aa: CASSPLDSQSLYGNTIYF
CDR3nt: TGTGCCAGCTCACCATTGGACAGCCAATCCCTTTATGGAAACACCATATATTTT

abundance: NA
d_gene: NA
j_gene: TRBJ2-2
v_gene: TRBV11-3
len: 15
CDR3aa: CASSSVLQGSGELFF
CDR3nt: TGTGCCAGCAGCTCGGTGCTTCAGGGGTCCGGGGAGCTGTTTTTT

abundance: NA
d_gene: NA
j_gene: TRBJ2-3
v_gene: TRBV5-1
len: 12
CDR3aa: CASRPGGDTQYF
CDR3nt: TGCGCCAGCAGACCCGGGGGAGATACGCAGTATTTT

abundance: NA
d_gene: NA
j_gene: TRBJ2-5
v_gene: TRBV5-1
len: 13
CDR3aa: CASSTGPQETQYF
CDR3nt: TGCGCCAGCAGTACAGGGCCCCAAGAGACCCAGTACTTC

abundance: NA
d_gene: NA
j_gene: TRBJ2-1
v_gene: TRBV6-4
len: 18
CDR3aa: CASSDSRCLPLSYNEQFF
CDR3nt: TGTGCCAGCAGTGACTCGAGGTGTTTACCTCTGTCTTACAATGAGCAGTTCTTC

abundance: NA
d_gene: TRBD2
j_gene: TRBJ2-2
v_gene: TRBV10-2
len: 18
CDR3aa: CASSKLAGGILNTGELFF
CDR3nt: TGCGCCAGCAGTAAACTAGCGGGAGGGATCTTGAACACCGGGGAGCTGTTTTTT

abundance: NA
d_gene: NA
j_gene: TRBJ2-2
v_gene: TRBV5-1
len: 14
CDR3aa: CASSLRGSPGELFF
CDR3nt: TGCGCCAGCAGCTTGCGGGGGAGCCCCGGGGAGCTGTTTTTT

abundance: NA
d_gene: NA
j_gene: TRBJ2-1
v_gene: TRBV5-4
len: 14
CDR3aa: CASSVIGANNEQFF
CDR3nt: TGTGCCAGCAGCGTTATAGGGGCCAACAATGAGCAGTTCTTC

abundance: NA
d_gene: NA
j_gene: TRBJ2-7
v_gene: TRBV6-1
len: 13
CDR3aa: CAIRGRGRDEQYF
CDR3nt: TGTGCCATCAGGGGTAGAGGTCGCGACGAGCAGTACTTC